The 25 T cell receptor beta chains reported below all come from one sample, sequenced in a study of response to subunit inactivated influenza vaccine. MiXCR, applied by TCRdb to the RT-PCR reads, yields one record per CDR3 protein. The sample lists under 550,000 distinct CDR3 sequences; approximately 7.1% were seen once. Sequences were derived from PBMCs from blood, sampled less than 25 months after vaccination. The source of these receptors is a man between 50 and 69 years old who received an inactivated influenza vaccine.

The chain has TRBV5-1 and TRBJ2-4; TRBD1 is a possible D gene (6 bases). The CDR3 contains 14 residues. Trimming removed 4 bases at V and 0 bases at J, with 8 bases between. CDR1 is SGHRS and CDR2 is YFSETQ in the germline V gene. CDR3 sequence: CASSRTVAKNIQYF. The CDR3, as DNA: TGCGCCAGCAGCAGGACAGTAGCCAAAAACATTCAGTACTTC. Full variable domain (remainder filled in from reference TRBV5-1 and TRBJ2-4): KAGVTQTPRYLIKTRGQQVTLSCSPISGHRSVSWYQQTPGQGLQFLFEYFSETQRNKGNFPGRFSGRQFSNSRSEMNVSTLELGDSALYLCASSRTVAKNIQYFGAGTRLSVL.

This clonotype was observed many times. The V call is TRBV13, the J call TRBJ1-2; 8 nucleotides align to TRBD1. This CDR3 spans 15 amino acids. Germline loops: CDR1 PRHDT, CDR2 FYEKMQ (reference sequence). Trimming at V came to 5 bases and at J to 1 base, leaving 6 bases not matched to a gene. The DNA for the CDR3 is TGTGCCAGCAGCGGACAGGGTGTTCGTAACTATGGCTACACCTTC. Encoded protein: CASSGQGVRNYGYTF.

The table lists this clonotype with many counts. V is TRBV10-3 and J is TRBJ2-7, with TRBD2 identical over 7 bases. CDR3 length: 15 amino acids. Germline CDR1 reads ENHRY; CDR2 reads SYGVKD. J lost 2 bases, V lost 5 bases, and 9 bases had no gene match. The CDR3 is CAISPVGGRPYEQYF. CDR3 bases: TGTGCCATCAGTCCTGTGGGAGGGCGACCCTACGAGCAGTACTTC.

This clonotype was seen a handful of times. The chain combines TRBV29-1 with TRBJ2-1, with a weak D call TRBD2 (6 bases). Germline CDR1 reads SQVTM; CDR2 reads ANQGSEA. Trimming cost V 4 bases and J 4 bases, with 8 bases left between them. The CDR3 has 12 amino acids. This CDR3 is CSVGRGYNEQFF. CDR3 nucleotide sequence: TGCAGCGTTGGTCGGGGGTACAATGAGCAGTTCTTC.

The chain carries TRBV4-1 and TRBJ2-5; a possible D gene is TRBD2 (6 bases). Germline assignment: CDR1 MGHRA and CDR2 YSYEKL. The length of the CDR3 is 16 residues. V gave up 1 base and J gave up 2 bases, with 14 bases separating them. As DNA, the CDR3 is TGCGCCAGCAGCCAAGTGTCTAGCGCGGGGCAAGAGACCCAGTACTTC. Translation gives CASSQVSSAGQETQYF.

This clonotype was detected many times. CDR3 nucleotide sequence: TGTGCCAGCAGTCCCCGGACAGCCTCCTACAATGAGCAGTTCTTC. It translates to CASSPRTASYNEQFF. The chain recombines TRBV12-3 or TRBV12-4 with TRBJ2-1; a weak D match, TRBD1 (6 bases). This CDR3 spans 15 amino acids. The V gene lost 5 bases and the J gene lost 0 bases, with 11 bases spanning the gap.

This clonotype was picked up a small number of times. V usage is TRBV12-3 or TRBV12-4 and J usage is TRBJ2-7; possible D gene TRBD2, 5 bases. The CDR3 length is 12 residues. V lost 3 bases and J 5 bases, leaving 8 bases between the germline ends. The DNA of the CDR3 is TGTGCCAGCAGTTTGGGGAGACACGAGCAGTACTTC. It translates to CASSLGRHEQYF.

This CDR3 is CASNRGVGSPLHF. CDR3 nucleotides: TGTGCCAGCAACAGGGGCGTAGGGTCACCCCTCCACTTT. The chain has TRBV3-1 and TRBJ1-6, with 7 bases that match TRBD1. V dropped 7 bases and J dropped 10; count of bases not matched to a gene: 7. This CDR3 is 13 amino acids long. Germline V lookup: CDR1 LGHDT, CDR2 YNNKEL (reference sequence).

The V and J genes are TRBV29-1 and TRBJ1-4; TRBD1 agrees at 8 bases. CDR3 length: 12 amino acids. Germline lookup yields CDR1 SQVTM and CDR2 ANQGSEA. Trimming removed 6 bases from V and 7 bases from J; junction bases left unmatched: 4. This CDR3 reads CSVQGDGEKLFF. CDR3 nucleotides: TGCAGCGTACAGGGGGATGGTGAAAAACTGTTTTTT.

This clonotype turned up a few times. The chain links TRBV28 to TRBJ2-1; TRBD1 might be the D (8 bases). CDR1 and CDR2 (germline): MDHEN, SYDVKM. V shed 6 bases and J shed 9 bases, with 15 bases lying between them. There are 13 residues in the CDR3. The CDR3 sequence: CASSRTGRGEQFF. The DNA for the CDR3 is TGTGCCAGCAGCCGGACAGGGAGGGGTGAGCAGTTCTTC.

This clonotype was observed at least ten times. The rearrangement uses TRBV6-1 and TRBJ1-5; 9 bases fit TRBD1. This CDR3 has 15 amino acids. V lost 5 bases, J lost 4 bases, and 6 bases stayed unmatched. CDR1 and CDR2 from the germline V gene are MNHNS and SASEGT. CDR3 in amino acids: CASSQQGAGNQPQHF. Written as DNA, the CDR3 is TGTGCCAGCAGTCAACAGGGGGCTGGTAATCAGCCCCAGCATTTT.

The J gene is TRBJ2-3, the V gene TRBV3-1; no firm D call. Trimming pared 8 bases from V and 1 base from J, leaving 16 bases between. CDR1 is LGHDT and CDR2 is YNNKEL in the germline V gene (reference sequence). The CDR3 sequence is 15 residues long. DNA of the CDR3: TGTGCCAGCTGCAAGGATGTCACCCGCACAGATACGCAGTATTTT. Translating it yields CASCKDVTRTDTQYF.

The chain recombines TRBV28 with TRBJ2-1; 13 nucleotides agree with TRBD2. Trimming at V came to 6 bases and at J to 3 bases, leaving 14 bases not matched to a gene. The CDR3 has 19 amino acids. CDR1 and CDR2 (germline): MDHEN, SYDVKM. The CDR3 is CASRRSGTSGALNYNEQFF. For the CDR3, the DNA is TGTGCCAGCAGACGTTCCGGGACTAGCGGGGCCCTGAACTACAATGAGCAGTTCTTC.

The genes are TRBV7-2 and TRBJ2-7, with 9 bases identical to TRBD1. This CDR3 is 14 amino acids long. V trimming: 2 bases; J trimming: 7 bases; junction bases outside the gene matches: 6. Germline V CDR1 and CDR2: SGHTA, FQGNSA. CDR3 coding DNA: TGTGCCAGCAGCTTAATGGGACAGGGTAATGAGCAGTACTTC. Amino acids: CASSLMGQGNEQYF.

This CDR3 is CAWRNPRSSYEQYF. DNA of the CDR3: TGTGCCTGGAGGAACCCCAGGAGCTCCTACGAGCAGTACTTC. The chain carries TRBV30 and TRBJ2-7; D not resolved. There are 14 residues in the CDR3. Trimming stripped 3 bases from V and 0 bases from J, with 12 bases between. Per germline, CDR1 GTSNPN and CDR2 SVGIG (reference sequence).

The chain recombines TRBV3-1 with TRBJ2-7, with TRBD1 as a possible D gene (6 bases). The length of the CDR3 is 15 residues. CDR1 is LGHDT and CDR2 is YNNKEL in the germline V gene (reference sequence). V gave up 3 bases and J gave up 2 bases, with 14 bases separating them. CDR3 nucleotides: TGTGCCAGCAGCCAGGCTTTCACAGGGCCCTACGAGCAGTACTTC. Amino acid sequence: CASSQAFTGPYEQYF.

Concerning this clonotype itself: With a much larger clone just one base away, this may be a read error. The DNA is omitted, as the CDR3 cannot be located on it reliably, and the CDR3 follows TCRdb's listing. V gene TRBV29-1 combines with J gene TRBJ2-1; the table's D gene call, TRBD1, was not cross checked with the DNA. Germline loops: CDR1 SQVTM, CDR2 ANQGSEA. The CDR3 has 13 amino acids, counting both end residues. The CDR3 reads CSVGGGNYNEQLF.

The sample holds a few counts of this clonotype. The rearrangement links TRBV6-4 to TRBJ2-1, with D hard to call. This CDR3 spans 15 amino acids. Per the germline V gene, CDR1 is MRHNA and CDR2 is SNTAGT. Trimming cost V 7 bases and J 5 bases, with 18 bases left between them. The CDR3 protein is CASIGLGAVHNEQFF. The CDR3 DNA sequence: TGTGCCAGCATTGGATTAGGCGCCGTCCACAATGAGCAGTTCTTC.

This clonotype was picked up a small number of times. The J gene is TRBJ2-4, the V gene TRBV3-1, with 7 nucleotides matching TRBD1. Trimming cost V 1 base and J 6 bases; bases outside gene matches: 9. This CDR3 is built from 16 residues. CDR1 and CDR2 from the germline V gene are LGHDT and YNNKEL (reference sequence). This CDR3 is CASSQVWTGQLNIQYF. The DNA for the CDR3 is TGTGCCAGCAGCCAAGTTTGGACAGGTCAACTAAACATTCAGTACTTC.

This clonotype has only a few counts. J is TRBJ1-5 and V is TRBV7-9, with 11 bases lining up with TRBD1. Germline values: CDR1 SEHNR, CDR2 FQNEAQ (reference sequence). Trimming at V came to 5 bases and at J to 5 bases, leaving 5 bases not matched to a gene. This CDR3 has 15 residues. CDR3 coding DNA: TGTGCCAGCAGCGGTGGACAGGGGGCCTATCAGCCCCAGCATTTT. Residues: CASSGGQGAYQPQHF.

The V call is TRBV5-1, the J call TRBJ2-7; 11 bases line up with TRBD2. This CDR3 comprises 15 residues. Germline V gene data show CDR1 as SGHRS and CDR2 as YFSETQ. Trimming cost V 2 bases and J 5 bases; bases outside gene matches: 6. The CDR3 sequence: CASSLLAGDFHEQYF. The DNA of the CDR3 is TGCGCCAGCAGCTTACTAGCGGGAGATTTCCACGAGCAGTACTTC.

J is TRBJ2-3 and V is TRBV6-5; D gene uncertain. V gave up 2 bases and J gave up 0 bases, with 15 bases separating them. Germline lookup yields CDR1 MNHEY and CDR2 SVGAGI. The CDR3 contains 17 residues. CDR3 region: CASSYGQTVPSTDTQYF. The CDR3 region has the DNA TGTGCCAGCAGTTACGGTCAGACGGTTCCTAGCACAGATACGCAGTATTTT.

This clonotype has a handful of counts. The gene calls are TRBV6-2 or TRBV6-3 and TRBJ2-3, with D perhaps assigned TRBD1 or TRBD2 (6 bases each). V lost 5 bases to trimming and J lost 2 bases, with 20 bases between them. This CDR3 is 17 amino acids long. The V gene's germline CDR1 is MNHEY and CDR2 SVGEGT. The CDR3 protein is CASSPRGVGGHTDTQYF. The CDR3 DNA reads TGTGCCAGCAGTCCGAGGGGGGTTGGCGGACACACAGATACGCAGTATTTT.

This chain uses TRBV12-3 or TRBV12-4 with TRBJ1-2, with D maybe TRBD1 (6 bases). CDR3 length: 15 amino acids. The V gene lost 6 bases and the J gene lost 7 bases, with 21 bases spanning the gap. This CDR3 is CASRDYPVQGSGYTF. The CDR3 nucleotides are TGTGCCAGCAGGGACTACCCCGTTCAGGGGAGTGGCTACACCTTC.

V is TRBV20-1 and J is TRBJ2-5; a weak D match, TRBD1 (5 bases). The V end lost 5 bases, the J end lost 1 base, and 14 bases lay between the germline ends. The CDR3 is 14 residues long. Germline V CDR1 and CDR2: DFQATT, SNEGSKA (reference sequence). CDR3 coding DNA: TGCAGTGCTCGTTCCCCTGGGGCCCAAGAGACCCAGTACTTC. Amino acid sequence: CSARSPGAQETQYF.